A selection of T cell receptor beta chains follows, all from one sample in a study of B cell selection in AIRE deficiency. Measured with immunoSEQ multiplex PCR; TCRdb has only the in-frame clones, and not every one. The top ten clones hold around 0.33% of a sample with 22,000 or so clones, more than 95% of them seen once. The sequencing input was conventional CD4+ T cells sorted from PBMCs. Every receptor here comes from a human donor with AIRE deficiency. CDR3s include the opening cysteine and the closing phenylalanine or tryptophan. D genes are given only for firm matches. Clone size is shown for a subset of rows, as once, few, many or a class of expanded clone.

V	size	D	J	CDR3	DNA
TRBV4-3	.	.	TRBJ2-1	CASSQQQGPYNEQFF	TGCGCCAGCAGCCAACAACAGGGACCCTACAATGAGCAGTTCTTC
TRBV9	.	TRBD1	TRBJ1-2	CASSPRTGSNYGYTF	TGTGCCAGCAGCCCGCGGACAGGGTCCAACTATGGCTACACCTTC
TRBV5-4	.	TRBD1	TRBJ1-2	CASSPFTGTVNYGYTF	TGTGCCAGCAGCCCTTTCACCGGGACAGTAAACTATGGCTACACCTTC
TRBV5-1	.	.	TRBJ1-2	CASSTVPNYGYTF	TGCGCCAGCAGCACCGTACCTAACTATGGCTACACCTTC
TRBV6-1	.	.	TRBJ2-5	CASSETLPGTPVEETQYF	TGTGCCAGCAGTGAAACTCTCCCCGGGACCCCCGTCGAAGAGACCCAGTACTTC
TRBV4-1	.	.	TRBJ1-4	CASSLGQHNEKLFF	TGCGCCAGCAGCTTAGGACAGCATAATGAAAAACTGTTTTTT
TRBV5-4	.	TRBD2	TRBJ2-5	CASSFGASGAQETQYF	TGTGCCAGCAGCTTTGGGGCTAGCGGGGCCCAAGAGACCCAGTACTTC
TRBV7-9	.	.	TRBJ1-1	CASSSQLNTEAFF	TGTGCCAGCAGTTCACAGCTGAACACTGAAGCTTTCTTT
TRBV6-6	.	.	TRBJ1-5	CASSLFGLNQPQHF	TGTGCCAGCAGTCTTTTTGGGTTAAATCAGCCCCAGCATTTT
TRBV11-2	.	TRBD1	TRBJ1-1	CASSPRQGNTEAFF	TGTGCCAGCAGCCCCAGACAGGGGAACACTGAAGCTTTCTTT
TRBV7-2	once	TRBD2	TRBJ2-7	CASSDRTSQRTYEQYF	TGTGCCAGCAGCGACAGGACTAGCCAGAGGACCTACGAGCAGTACTTC